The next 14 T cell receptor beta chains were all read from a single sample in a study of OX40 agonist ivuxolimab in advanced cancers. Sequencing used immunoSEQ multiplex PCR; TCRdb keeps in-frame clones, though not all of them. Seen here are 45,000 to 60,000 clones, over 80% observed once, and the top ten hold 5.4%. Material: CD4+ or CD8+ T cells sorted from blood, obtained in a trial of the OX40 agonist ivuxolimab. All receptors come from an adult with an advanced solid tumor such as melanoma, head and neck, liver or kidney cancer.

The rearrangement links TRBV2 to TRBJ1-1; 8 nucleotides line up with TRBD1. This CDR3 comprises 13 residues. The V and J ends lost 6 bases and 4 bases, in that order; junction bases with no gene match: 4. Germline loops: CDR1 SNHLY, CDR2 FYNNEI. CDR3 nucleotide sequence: TGTGCCAGCAGCGGACAGGGTGGCACTGAAGCTTTCTTT. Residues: CASSGQGGTEAFF.

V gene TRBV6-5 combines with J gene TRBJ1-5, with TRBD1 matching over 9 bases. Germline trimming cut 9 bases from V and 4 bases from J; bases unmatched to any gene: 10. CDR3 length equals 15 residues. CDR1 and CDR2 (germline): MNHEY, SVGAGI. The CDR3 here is CAREGADRGNQPQHF. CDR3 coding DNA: TGTGCCAGGGAAGGGGCAGACAGGGGGAATCAGCCCCAGCATTTT.

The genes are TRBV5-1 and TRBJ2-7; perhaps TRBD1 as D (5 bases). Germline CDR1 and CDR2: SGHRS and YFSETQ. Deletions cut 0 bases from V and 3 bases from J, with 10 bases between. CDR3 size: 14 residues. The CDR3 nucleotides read TGCGCCAGCAGCTTGGGACAGTCCAACTACGAGCAGTACTTC. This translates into CASSLGQSNYEQYF.

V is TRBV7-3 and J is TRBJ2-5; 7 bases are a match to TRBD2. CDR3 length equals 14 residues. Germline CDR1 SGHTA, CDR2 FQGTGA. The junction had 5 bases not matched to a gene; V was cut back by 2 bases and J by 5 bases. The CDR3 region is CASSLGGSGETQYF. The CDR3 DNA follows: TGTGCCAGCAGCTTAGGCGGTAGCGGGGAGACCCAGTACTTC.

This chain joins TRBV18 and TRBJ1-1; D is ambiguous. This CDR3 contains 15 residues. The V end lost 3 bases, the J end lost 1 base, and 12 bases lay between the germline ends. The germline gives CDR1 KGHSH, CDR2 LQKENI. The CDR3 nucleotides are TGTGCCAGCTCACCTCTCGGCCAGCCGAACACTGAAGCTTTCTTT. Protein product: CASSPLGQPNTEAFF.

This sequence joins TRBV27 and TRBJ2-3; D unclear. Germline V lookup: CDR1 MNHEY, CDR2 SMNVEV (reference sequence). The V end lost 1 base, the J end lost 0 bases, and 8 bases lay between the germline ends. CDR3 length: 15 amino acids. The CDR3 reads CASSLWLTSTDTQYF. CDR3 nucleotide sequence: TGTGCCAGCAGTTTATGGTTAACTAGCACAGATACGCAGTATTTT.

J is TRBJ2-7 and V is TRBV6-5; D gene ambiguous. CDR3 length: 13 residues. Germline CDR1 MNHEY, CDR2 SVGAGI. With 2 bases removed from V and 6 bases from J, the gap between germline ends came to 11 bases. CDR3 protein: CASSYRPTSEQYF. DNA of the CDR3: TGTGCCAGCAGTTACCGACCTACATCCGAGCAGTACTTC.

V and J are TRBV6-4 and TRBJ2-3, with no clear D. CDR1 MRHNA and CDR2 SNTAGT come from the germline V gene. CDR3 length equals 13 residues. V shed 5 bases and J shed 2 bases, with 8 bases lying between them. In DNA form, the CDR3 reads TGTGCCAGCAGTTTCGGTTTCACAGATACGCAGTATTTT. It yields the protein CASSFGFTDTQYF.

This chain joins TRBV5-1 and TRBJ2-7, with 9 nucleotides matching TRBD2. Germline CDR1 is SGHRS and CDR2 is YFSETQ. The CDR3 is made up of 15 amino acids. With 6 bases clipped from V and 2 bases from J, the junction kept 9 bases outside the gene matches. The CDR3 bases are TGCGCCAGCACCCCCCTAGCTAGCGGGGCCTACGAGCAGTACTTC. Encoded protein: CASTPLASGAYEQYF.

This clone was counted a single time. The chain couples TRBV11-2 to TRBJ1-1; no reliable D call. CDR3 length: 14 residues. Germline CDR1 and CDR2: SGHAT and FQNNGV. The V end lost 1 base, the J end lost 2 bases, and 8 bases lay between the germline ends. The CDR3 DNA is TGTGCCAGCAGCTTAGGACGGGAAAACACTGAAGCTTTCTTT. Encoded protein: CASSLGRENTEAFF.

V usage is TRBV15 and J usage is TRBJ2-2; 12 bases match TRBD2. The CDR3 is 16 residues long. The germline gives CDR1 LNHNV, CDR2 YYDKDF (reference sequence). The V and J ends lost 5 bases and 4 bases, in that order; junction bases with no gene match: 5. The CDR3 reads CATSRLAGGITGELFF. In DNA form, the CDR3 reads TGTGCCACCAGCCGGCTAGCGGGAGGGATCACCGGGGAGCTGTTTTTT.

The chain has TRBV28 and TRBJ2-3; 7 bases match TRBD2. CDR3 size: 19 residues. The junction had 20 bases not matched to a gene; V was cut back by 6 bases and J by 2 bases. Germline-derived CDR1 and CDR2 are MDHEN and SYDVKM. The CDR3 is CASRDPVGGSSHFTDTQYF. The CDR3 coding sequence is TGTGCCAGCAGAGATCCAGTGGGCGGGAGCTCCCATTTCACAGATACGCAGTATTTT.

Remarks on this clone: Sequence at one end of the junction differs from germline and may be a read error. The CDR3 sequence: CANSLYSTGNEQYF. In DNA form, the CDR3 reads TGTGCCAACAGTTTATATAGTACAGGGAACGAGCAGTACTTC. This chain uses TRBV28 with TRBJ2-7; D possibly corresponds to TRBD1 (6 bases). CDR1 and CDR2 from the germline V gene are MDHEN and SYDVKM. This CDR3 spans 14 amino acids.

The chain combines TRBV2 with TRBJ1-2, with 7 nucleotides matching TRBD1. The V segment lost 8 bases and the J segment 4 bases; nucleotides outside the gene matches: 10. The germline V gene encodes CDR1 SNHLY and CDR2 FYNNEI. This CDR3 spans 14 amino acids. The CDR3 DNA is TGTGCCAGCCGATATCGACAGGGTTCCTATGGCTACACCTTC. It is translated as CASRYRQGSYGYTF. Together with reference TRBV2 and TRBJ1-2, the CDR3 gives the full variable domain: EPEVTQTPSHQVTQMGQEVILRCVPISNHLYFYWYRQILGQKVEFLVSFYNNEISEKSEIFDDQFSVERPDGSNFTLKIRSTKLEDSAMYFCASRYRQGSYGYTFGSGTRLTVV.